This TCR beta chain was captured by sequencing in a study of blood T cell repertoires in COVID-19. As for the study in general: Researchers got acute and convalescent COVID-19 samples from the United States, Italy and Spain. Nucleic acid was either cDNA or gDNA, and it came from T cells, B-cell-depleted T cells, or PBMCs.

The V gene's germline CDR1 is SGHTA and CDR2 FQGNSA. The CDR3 runs to 13 residues. Between the trimmed V and J ends, which lost 2 bases and 4 bases, there was a span of 6 bases. Of note for this clone: In the same sample, other DNA sequences code for this CDR3.

Sequencing was performed with immunoSEQ multiplex PCR; in TCRdb, only in-frame clones are kept and a portion is missing. The sample includes about 320,000 clones, around 89% seen only once; the top ten take roughly 1.7%. One Seattle source followed patients from active infection through their disease course. The receptor comes from a woman aged 25 to 39 with COVID-19, enrolled during active disease. Sequencing was done on a sample of peripheral blood. The rearrangement joins TRBV7-2 to TRBJ1-5; unclear D gene. CDR3 loop: CASSLRGNQPQHF. For the CDR3, the DNA is TGTGCCAGCAGCTTACGGGGAAATCAGCCCCAGCATTTT.